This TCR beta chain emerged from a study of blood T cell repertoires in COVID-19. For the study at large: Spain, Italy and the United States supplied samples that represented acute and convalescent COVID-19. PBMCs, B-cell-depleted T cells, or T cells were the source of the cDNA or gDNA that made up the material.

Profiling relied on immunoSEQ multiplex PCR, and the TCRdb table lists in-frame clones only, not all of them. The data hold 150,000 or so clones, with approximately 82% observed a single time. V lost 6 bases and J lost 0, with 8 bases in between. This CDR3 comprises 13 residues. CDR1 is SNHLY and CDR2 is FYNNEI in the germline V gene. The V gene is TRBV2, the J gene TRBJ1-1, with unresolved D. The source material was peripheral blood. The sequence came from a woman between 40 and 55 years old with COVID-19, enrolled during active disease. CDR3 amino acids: CASSELMNTEAFF. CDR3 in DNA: TGTGCCAGCAGCGAGCTTATGAACACTGAAGCTTTCTTT.